The text below deals with one T cell receptor beta chain. The data derive from a study of blood T cell repertoires in COVID-19. About the study: Donors in the United States, Italy and Spain gave samples during acute or convalescent COVID-19.

Profiling relied on immunoSEQ multiplex PCR, and the TCRdb table lists in-frame clones only, not all of them. The profile shows some 43,000 clones, over 70% of them singletons. Germline CDR1 SGHTA, CDR2 FQGTGA. The CDR3 is 14 amino acids. The J segment lost 8 bases and the V segment lost 6 bases, leaving 9 bases of the junction unmatched. The material sequenced was peripheral blood. The TCR originated in a woman in her fifties or sixties with acute or convalescent COVID-19. The chain couples TRBV7-3 to TRBJ2-1; 8 positions match TRBD2. The CDR3 sequence: CASRPAGGKDEQFF. The DNA of the CDR3 is TGTGCCAGCAGGCCGGCGGGGGGAAAGGATGAGCAGTTCTTC.